This TCR beta chain was retrieved from a study of CD8 T cells in ankylosing spondylitis. The germline gives CDR1 MGHRA, CDR2 YSYEKL. The CDR3 has 17 amino acids. J lost 1 base, V lost 0 bases, and 4 bases had no gene match. TCRdb itself ran the 5' RACE reads through MiXCR, one entry per CDR3 protein. The sample holds under 170,000 distinct CDR3 sequences, roughly 44% seen once. J is TRBJ2-3 and V is TRBV4-1, with 10 bases fitting TRBD1. Material for sequencing was synovial fluid, either unsorted or a sorted T cell fraction (not recorded which). The clonotype originates from a male donor with ankylosing spondylitis. The CDR3 DNA reads TGCGCCAGCAGCCAAGAGGCCGGGACAGGGGGCACAGATACGCAGTATTTT. Residues: CASSQEAGTGGTDTQYF.